Sequencing of this T cell receptor beta chain was carried out in a study of cytomegalovirus exposure and HLA in healthy donors. The PCR employed 60 Vbeta primers together with 13 Jbeta primers. Libraries were prepared by immunoSEQ multiplex PCR; TCRdb keeps only in-frame clonotypes and omits some of them. The repertoire holds some 220,000 clones, with roughly 91% as singletons. Donors in the study were healthy people who gave bone marrow. J was trimmed by 1 base and V by 11 bases; bases with no gene match: 9. Germline V lookup: CDR1 MDHEN, CDR2 SYDVKM. This CDR3 has 16 amino acids. Study-level points and caveats: Most of the TCR beta V segments (in an earlier analysis) were productive either about 90% or about 30% of the time.

As for this clone: Antigen specificity is unknown.

This sequence joins TRBV28 and TRBJ2-1; 12 bases are a match to TRBD2. The clonotype was recovered from a woman in her late teens or twenties in good health and CMV-seronegative. Sample: PBMCs. The CDR3 DNA is TGTGCCGCATTCGGACTAGCGGGAAGTTCCTACAATGAGCAGTTCTTC. Protein product: CAAFGLAGSSYNEQFF.